This is a list of T cell receptor beta chains from one sample in a study of T cells in Graves' hyperthyroidism and ophthalmopathy. One entry per CDR3 protein, called by TCRdb with MiXCR from the multiplex PCR reads. The repertoire includes approximately 600,000 distinct CDR3 sequences, more than 20% of them detected once, and 34% sits in the top ten. The sequencing sample was made of blood. These receptors were collected from a man in his thirties or forties with Graves' ophthalmopathy. The CDR3 runs from the conserved cysteine through the conserved F or W. The order of the fields is J gene, V gene, CDR3 length, clone size, D gene, CDR3 DNA, CDR3 protein. A D gene is named only where the DNA matches it firmly. Clone size is shown for a subset of rows, as once, few, many or a class of expanded clone.

TRBJ1-4	TRBV7-8	14	many	NA	TGTGCCAGCAGCTTATACAGGGAGGGTGAAAAACTGTTTTTT	CASSLYREGEKLFF
TRBJ1-5	TRBV6-2/TRBV6-3	13	many	NA	TGTGCCAGCAGACAGAATAGCAATCAGCCCCAGCATTTT	CASRQNSNQPQHF
TRBJ2-1	TRBV30	11	many	NA	TGTGCCTGGAGGGGGTACAATGAGCAGTTCTTC	CAWRGYNEQFF
TRBJ1-1	TRBV20-1	14	many	TRBD1	TGCAGTGCAACTCCCGGGGACAGGAACACTGAAGCTTTCTTT	CSATPGDRNTEAFF
TRBJ2-5	TRBV19	15	NA	TRBD1	TGTGCCAGTAGCAAACTGGGGACAGTCCCGGAGACCCAGTACTTC	CASSKLGTVPETQYF
TRBJ2-5	TRBV7-6	17	NA	TRBD2	TGTGCCAGCAGCGACAGCTGGAGCGGGAACCACCAAGAGACCCAGTACTTC	CASSDSWSGNHQETQYF
TRBJ2-2	TRBV19	17	NA	NA	TGTGCCAGTAGTTTTCTGCCTGGACAACAAAACACCGGGGAGCTGTTTTTT	CASSFLPGQQNTGELFF
TRBJ2-7	TRBV4-1	16	NA	NA	TGCGCCAGCAGCCAAGAAGTCGGCAGGACGATCTACGAGCAGTACTTC	CASSQEVGRTIYEQYF
TRBJ2-1	TRBV5-1	18	many	TRBD2	TGCGCCAGCAGATCCACGGGAACTAGCGGGAGTCTTAGCCATGAGCAGTTCTTC	CASRSTGTSGSLSHEQFF
TRBJ2-2	TRBV3-1	15	few	TRBD2	TGTGCCAGCAGCCACTGGACTAGCGAGGCCGGGGAGCTGTTTTTT	CASSHWTSEAGELFF
TRBJ2-7	TRBV15	16	many	TRBD1	TGTGCCACCAGCAGAGGCCTTGGACAGGGGGGAAACGAGCAGTACTTC	CATSRGLGQGGNEQYF
TRBJ1-2	TRBV5-1	15	many	NA	TGCGCCAGCAGCTTGGCCAACGGGAAAACAGATGGCTACACCTTC	CASSLANGKTDGYTF
TRBJ2-6	TRBV10-3	19	few	TRBD2	TGTGCCATCAGTGAGTCGACTCGGGGGGGGGCTTCTGGGGCCAACGTCCTGACTTTC	CAISESTRGGASGANVLTF
TRBJ2-2	TRBV28	14	many	NA	TGTGCCAGCCGAGGAGGACCGAACACCGGGGAGCTGTTTTTT	CASRGGPNTGELFF
TRBJ1-1	TRBV4-1	15	few	TRBD1	TGCGCCAGCAGCCACCAAACGCGAACAGGGGATGAAGCTTTCTTT	CASSHQTRTGDEAFF
TRBJ1-1	TRBV28	14	NA	TRBD1	TGTGCCAGCAGCCTCGGACAGGATTCGACTGAAGCTTTCTTT	CASSLGQDSTEAFF
TRBJ1-6	TRBV28	14	many	NA	TGTGCCAGCAGTTTGGGTCGAGCTAATTCACCCCTCCACTTT	CASSLGRANSPLHF
TRBJ2-7	TRBV27	14	NA	NA	TGTGCCAGCAGTGGTACGGGCAAATCCTACGAGCAGTACTTC	CASSGTGKSYEQYF
TRBJ2-7	TRBV7-2	14	many	NA	TGTGCCAGCAGCCGCAGCGAGGGGGCCTACGAGCAGTACTTC	CASSRSEGAYEQYF
TRBJ2-7	TRBV7-8	14	few	NA	TGTGCCAGCAGCTTAGAGGCTTCCATTTACGAGCAGTACTTC	CASSLEASIYEQYF
TRBJ2-2	TRBV28	16	few	NA	TGTGCCAGCAGGAGAGAAAGCAGGGGCTACACCGGGGAGCTGTTTTTT	CASRRESRGYTGELFF
TRBJ1-2	TRBV11-1	15	NA	NA	TGTGCCAGCAGCCCCCTTCGAGGGGGGACGACGAGCTACACCTTC	CASSPLRGGTTSYTF
TRBJ1-2	TRBV6-1	13	NA	TRBD1	TGTGCCAGCAGTACCGGACAGGATGAGGGCTACACCTTC	CASSTGQDEGYTF
TRBJ2-7	TRBV5-1	14	many	NA	TGCGCCAGCAGCTTGGGTCCAGGGAGGATCGAGCAGTACTTC	CASSLGPGRIEQYF
TRBJ2-3	TRBV12-3/TRBV12-4	15	NA	NA	TGTGCCAGCAGAAGGGCTGCCCGGGATCATGATACGCAGTATTTT	CASRRAARDHDTQYF
TRBJ2-5	TRBV12-3/TRBV12-4	13	many	NA	TGTGCCAGCAGTTTAGGTGGGGCGACGACCCAGTACTTC	CASSLGGATTQYF
TRBJ2-6	TRBV10-3	16	NA	NA	TGTGCCATCAGTGAGTCGAATGGCTCTGGGGCCAACGTCCTGACTTTC	CAISESNGSGANVLTF
TRBJ2-1	TRBV5-1	16	NA	TRBD1	TGCGCCAGCAGCTTACGACAGGGGGCTGGGCACAATGAGCAGTTCTTC	CASSLRQGAGHNEQFF
TRBJ2-5	TRBV7-8	14	few	NA	TGTGCCAGCAGCATCAAACTAGAGAGGCATACCCAGTACTTC	CASSIKLERHTQYF
TRBJ1-3	TRBV11-2	15	many	NA	TGTGCCAGCAGCGTGGGGAGGCACTCTGGAAACACCATATATTTT	CASSVGRHSGNTIYF
TRBJ2-1	TRBV27	12	once	NA	TGTGCCACCCGAGGAGCCCCTAATGAGCAGTTCTTC	CATRGAPNEQFF
TRBJ1-6	TRBV20-1	13	many	TRBD1	TGCAGTGCTAATGGACAGGGGCCTTCACCCCTCCACTTT	CSANGQGPSPLHF
TRBJ1-1	TRBV7-6	16	many	NA	TGTGCCAGCAGCTTAGCGCAAAGGGGGATGAACACTGAAGCTTTCTTT	CASSLAQRGMNTEAFF
TRBJ2-3	TRBV6-6	15	NA	NA	TGTGCCAGCAGTTACTGGGTTGAGGGTACAGATACGCAGTATTTT	CASSYWVEGTDTQYF
TRBJ2-1	TRBV28	12	many	NA	TGTGCCAGCAGTCCGAATCCTAATGAGCAGTTCTTC	CASSPNPNEQFF
TRBJ2-1	TRBV28	14	many	TRBD2	TGTGCCAGCCGTATGGGCGGGAGAGTCGATGAGCAGTTCTTC	CASRMGGRVDEQFF
TRBJ2-1	TRBV11-2	14	many	NA	TGTGCCAGCAGCTTGGTGATTTCCTACAATGAGCAGTTCTTC	CASSLVISYNEQFF
TRBJ2-7	TRBV20-1	12	many	NA	TGCAGTGCTAGAGAGTCAAACTACGAGCAGTACTTC	CSARESNYEQYF
TRBJ1-1	TRBV10-3	11	NA	NA	TGTGCCATCAGTGGGACACGTGAAGCTTTCTTT	CAISGTREAFF
TRBJ1-4	TRBV11-2	17	NA	TRBD1	TGTGCCAGCAGCTTCGACAGGGTCGGACTCGCTAATGAAAAACTGTTTTTT	CASSFDRVGLANEKLFF
TRBJ2-2	TRBV28	15	NA	TRBD1	TGTGCCAGCTCCCCTGGGGGACAGGGGACCGGGGAGCTGTTTTTT	CASSPGGQGTGELFF
TRBJ2-7	TRBV7-8	14	many	NA	TGTGCCAGCAGCTTAGTTTCGGGAGACTACGAGCAGTACTTC	CASSLVSGDYEQYF
TRBJ2-2	TRBV5-1	13	NA	NA	TGCGCCAGCAGCTTGGGGAATGGCGGGGAGCTGTTTTTT	CASSLGNGGELFF
TRBJ2-2	TRBV12-3/TRBV12-4	14	few	NA	TGTGCCAGCAGTTTAGTAAGGACCGCCGGGGAGCTGTTTTTT	CASSLVRTAGELFF
TRBJ2-7	TRBV20-1	14	few	TRBD2	TGCAGTGCTAGTAGTCCGACGGGAGGACAAGAGCAGTACTTC	CSASSPTGGQEQYF
TRBJ2-3	TRBV3-1	17	few	TRBD2	TGTGCCAGCAGTTACTCGACTCGCGGGAGTAGCACAGATACGCAGTATTTT	CASSYSTRGSSTDTQYF
TRBJ2-1	TRBV3-1	15	NA	TRBD2	TGTGCCAGCAGCCCCCAGGGACTAGCGATTGATGAGCAGTTCTTC	CASSPQGLAIDEQFF
TRBJ2-2	TRBV12-3/TRBV12-4	12	many	NA	TGTGCCAGCAGTGTTCCCACCGGGGAGCTGTTTTTT	CASSVPTGELFF
TRBJ2-5	TRBV4-1	14	few	NA	TGTGCCAGCAGCCAAGATTTTGGAGGGGAGACCCAGTACTTC	CASSQDFGGETQYF
TRBJ2-1	TRBV7-3	14	few	NA	TGTGCCAGCAGGGACGGCGGGACGGGTGTTGAGCAGTTCTTC	CASRDGGTGVEQFF
TRBJ2-7	TRBV20-1	15	NA	TRBD1	TGCAGTGCTTGGCGGCCCGGGACAGGGGTTTGGGAGCAGTACTTC	CSAWRPGTGVWEQYF
TRBJ1-4	TRBV4-1	15	few	NA	TGCGCCAGCAGCCAAGAGGGCGGGGCGATCGAAAAACTGTTTTTT	CASSQEGGAIEKLFF
TRBJ2-3	TRBV9	19	NA	TRBD2	TGTGCCAGCAGCGTAGCGGGACTAGCGGGAGGGCCGGGCACAGATACGCAGTATTTT	CASSVAGLAGGPGTDTQYF
TRBJ2-1	TRBV5-1	11	NA	NA	TGCGCCAGCAGCCCCGCAACTGAGCAGTTCTTC	CASSPATEQFF
TRBJ2-5	TRBV13	14	many	TRBD1	TGTGCCAGCAGCTTTAGGACAGGGACGGAGACCCAGTACTTC	CASSFRTGTETQYF